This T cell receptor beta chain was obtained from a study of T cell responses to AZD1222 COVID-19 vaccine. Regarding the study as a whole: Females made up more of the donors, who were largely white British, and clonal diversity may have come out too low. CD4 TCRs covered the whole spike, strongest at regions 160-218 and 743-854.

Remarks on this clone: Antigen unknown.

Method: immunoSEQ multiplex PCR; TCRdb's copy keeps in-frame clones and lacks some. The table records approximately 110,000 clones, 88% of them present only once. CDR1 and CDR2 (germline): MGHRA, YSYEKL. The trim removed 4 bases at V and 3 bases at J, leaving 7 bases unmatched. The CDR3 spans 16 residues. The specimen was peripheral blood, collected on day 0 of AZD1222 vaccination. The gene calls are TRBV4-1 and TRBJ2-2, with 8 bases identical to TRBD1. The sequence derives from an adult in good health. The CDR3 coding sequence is TGCGCCAGCAGCCGAGGACAGGGTGTCCACACCGGGGAGCTGTTTTTT. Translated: CASSRGQGVHTGELFF.